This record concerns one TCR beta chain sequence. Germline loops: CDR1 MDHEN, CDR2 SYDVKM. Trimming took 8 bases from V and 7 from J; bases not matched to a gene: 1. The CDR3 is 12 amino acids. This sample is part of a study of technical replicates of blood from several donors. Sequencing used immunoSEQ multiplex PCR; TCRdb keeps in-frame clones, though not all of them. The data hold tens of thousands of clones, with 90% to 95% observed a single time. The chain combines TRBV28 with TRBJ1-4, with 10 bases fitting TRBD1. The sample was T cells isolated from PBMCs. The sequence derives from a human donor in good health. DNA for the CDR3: TGTGCCAGCCGGACAGGGGGTGAAAAACTGTTTTTT. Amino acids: CASRTGGEKLFF.